This T cell receptor beta chain came from a study of cytomegalovirus exposure and HLA in healthy donors. Study-level information: Ancestry clustering placed 70% to 90% of more than 350 genotyped donors in the Caucasian-associated cluster.

The PCR had 60 Vbeta and 13 Jbeta primers. Sequencing used immunoSEQ multiplex PCR; TCRdb keeps in-frame clones, though not all of them. The sample records about 120,000 clones, about 60% being singletons. As to this clone: The antigen is not known.

Study-wide results and limits: For TCR beta chains, V- and J-gene trimming was later linked to a missense DCLRE1C variant. Rare sequences made up most TCRs, while some public TCRs were found in many donors.

CDR1 is KGHSH and CDR2 is LQKENI in the germline V gene. The V segment lost 6 bases and the J segment 2 bases; nucleotides outside the gene matches: 8. The CDR3 contains 17 residues. The sequenced material came from PBMCs. The origin of this receptor is a man aged 40-49 years in good health and CMV-seropositive. The chain joins TRBV18 to TRBJ2-1; 12 bases agree with TRBD2. CDR3 in amino acids: CASSLRTSGTAYNEQFF. The CDR3 DNA sequence: TGTGCCAGCTCCCTTAGGACTAGCGGGACTGCCTACAATGAGCAGTTCTTC.